The source of this TCR beta chain is a study of blood T cells in healthy people across ages. Study-wide results and caveats: TCR beta diversity correlated strongly with naive T cell percentage. Among long-lived donors, naive CD4+ cells were more numerous and diversity higher than in aged donors.

Remarks on this clonotype: Antigen specificity is unknown.

PCR was performed a second time for roughly 7 to 12 cycles using a sample-barcoded 5' primer and a J-beta primer mix. Researchers report that a template-switch adaptor with 12 random nucleotides tagged each cDNA molecule. In TCRdb, the 5' RACE reads were re-called with MiXCR into one record per CDR3 protein. The sample lists about 640,000 distinct CDR3 sequences, under 70% occurring once. V lost 4 bases to trimming and J lost 1 base, with 13 bases between them. The CDR3 has 15 residues. The germline V gene encodes CDR1 LGHDT and CDR2 YNNKEL (reference sequence). Every sample had a minimum of 7 million PBMCs isolated.

Sequencing was carried out using blood. The chain links TRBV3-1 to TRBJ1-1; D uncertain. This TCR was sampled from a man aged 55 to 70 in good health. In DNA form, the CDR3 reads TGTGCCAGCAGCCCCCGGGAACGGTGGAACACTGAAGCTTTCTTT. It encodes CASSPRERWNTEAFF. Full variable domain (rest looked up from reference TRBV3-1 and TRBJ1-1): DTAVSQTPKYLVTQMGNDKSIKCEQNLGHDTMYWYKQDSKKFLKIMFSYNNKELIINETVPNRFSPKSPDKAHLNLHINSLELGDSAVYFCASSPRERWNTEAFFGQGTRLTVV.